The sequence of this T cell receptor beta chain was determined in a study of OX40 agonist ivuxolimab in advanced cancers. In the study overall: The patients received agonistic anti-OX40 (CD134) antibody ivuxolimab. Earlier anti-PD-1, anti-PD-L1 or anti-CTLA-4 therapy was permitted; 30% to 45% had received some.

The protocol was immunoSEQ multiplex PCR, while the TCRdb copy is restricted to in-frame clones and leaves out a portion. The sample lists 65,000 to 95,000 clones, 90% to 95% occurring once. On this clone itself: Its antigen remains unidentified.

Study results and caveats: At doses 0.1 to 3.0 mg/kg, CD4+ and CD8+ clones expanded. Expanded clones belonging to CD8+ T cells outnumbered, on average, those of CD4+.

The receptor was derived from an adult with an advanced solid tumor such as melanoma, head and neck, liver or kidney cancer. Source: CD4+ or CD8+ T cells sorted from blood, taken in a trial of the OX40 agonist ivuxolimab.

The CDR3 reads CASSSTSGEQFF. For the CDR3, the DNA is TGTGCCAGCAGTTCCACCTCGGGTGAGCAGTTCTTC. The genes are TRBV6-5 and TRBJ2-1; D not certain. V lost 4 bases to trimming and J lost 9 bases, with 10 bases between them. This CDR3 is 12 amino acids long. The germline V gene has CDR1 MNHEY and CDR2 SVGAGI.